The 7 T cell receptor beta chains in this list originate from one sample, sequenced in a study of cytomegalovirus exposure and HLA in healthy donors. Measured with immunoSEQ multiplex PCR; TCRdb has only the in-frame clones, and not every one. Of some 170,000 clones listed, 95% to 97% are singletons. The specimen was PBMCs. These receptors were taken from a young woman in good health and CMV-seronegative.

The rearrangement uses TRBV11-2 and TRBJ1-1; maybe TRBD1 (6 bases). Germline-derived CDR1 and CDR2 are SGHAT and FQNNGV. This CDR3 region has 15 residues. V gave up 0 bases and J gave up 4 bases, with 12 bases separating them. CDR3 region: CASSLEGAGSTEAFF. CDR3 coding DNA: TGTGCCAGCAGCTTAGAGGGGGCAGGGAGCACTGAAGCTTTCTTT.

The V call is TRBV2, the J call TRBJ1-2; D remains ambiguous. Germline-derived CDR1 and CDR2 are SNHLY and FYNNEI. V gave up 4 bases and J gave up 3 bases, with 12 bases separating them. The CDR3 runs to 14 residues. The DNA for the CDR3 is TGTGCCAGCAGTGTGGAGGGTGAGGACTATGGCTACACCTTC. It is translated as CASSVEGEDYGYTF.

The CDR3 bases are TGTGCCAGCAGCTTAGGGGGGGGACCCACAGATACGCAGTATTTT. It codes for CASSLGGGPTDTQYF. This rearrangement joins TRBV7-3 to TRBJ2-3; TRBD2 agrees at 7 bases. Germline loops: CDR1 SGHTA, CDR2 FQGTGA. The V segment lost 2 bases and the J segment 2 bases; nucleotides outside the gene matches: 4. The CDR3 runs 15 residues.

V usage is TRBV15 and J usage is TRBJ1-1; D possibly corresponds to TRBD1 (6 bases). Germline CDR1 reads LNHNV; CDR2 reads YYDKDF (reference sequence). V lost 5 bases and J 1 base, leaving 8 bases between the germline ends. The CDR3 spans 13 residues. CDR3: CATSQQGNTEAFF. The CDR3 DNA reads TGTGCCACCAGCCAACAGGGGAACACTGAAGCTTTCTTT.

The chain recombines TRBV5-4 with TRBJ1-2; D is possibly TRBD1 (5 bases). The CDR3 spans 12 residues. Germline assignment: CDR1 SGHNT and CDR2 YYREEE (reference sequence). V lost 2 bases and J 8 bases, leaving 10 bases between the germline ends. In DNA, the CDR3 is TGTGCCAGCAGCTTTGGGGCGGGAGGCTACACCTTC. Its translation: CASSFGAGGYTF. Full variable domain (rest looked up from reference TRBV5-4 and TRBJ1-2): ETGVTQSPTHLIKTRGQQVTLRCSSQSGHNTVSWYQQALGQGPQFIFQYYREEENGRGNFPPRFSGLQFPNYSSELNVNALELDDSALYLCASSFGAGGYTFGSGTRLTVV.

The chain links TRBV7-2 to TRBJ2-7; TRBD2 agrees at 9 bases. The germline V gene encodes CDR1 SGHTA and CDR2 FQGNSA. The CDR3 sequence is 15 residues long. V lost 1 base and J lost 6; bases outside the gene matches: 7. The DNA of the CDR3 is TGTGCCAGCAGCTTAGTGCGGGGGGGCCAGGGCGAGCAGTACTTC. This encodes CASSLVRGGQGEQYF.

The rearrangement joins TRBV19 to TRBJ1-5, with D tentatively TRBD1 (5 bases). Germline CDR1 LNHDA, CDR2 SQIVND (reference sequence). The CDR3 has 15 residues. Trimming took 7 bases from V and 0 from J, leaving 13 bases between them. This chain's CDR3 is CASIQQVYSNQPQHF. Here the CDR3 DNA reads TGTGCCAGTATCCAACAGGTTTATAGCAATCAGCCCCAGCATTTT.